This T cell receptor beta chain is drawn from a study of regulatory T cells in long-lasting Graves disease. This clonotype was seen many times. Arm-PCR of CDR3 regions and iRepertoire HTBI primers were the basis on which TCR beta libraries were built. TCRdb redid the calling of the multiplex PCR reads with MiXCR, one entry per CDR3 protein. The sample comprises fewer than 550,000 distinct CDR3 sequences, 16% of which are singletons, and less than 30% rests with the top ten. This CDR3 spans 14 amino acids. CDR1 is MDHEN, CDR2 SYDVKM, per germline. The time point here: newly diagnosed GD, antithyroid drugs for less than 3 months. Following extraction of RNA from PBMCs, that RNA was used to make the TCR library. These sequences were also reported in another study, on T cells in Graves' hyperthyroidism and ophthalmopathy.

The chain uses TRBV28 and TRBJ2-3; D is unresolved. The J call is doubtful: the DNA matches TRBJ2-1 better. The source of this sequence is a young woman with Graves disease. Here the sequenced sample was peripheral blood mononuclear cells (PBMCs), taken at new diagnosis, from a patient treated with antithyroid drugs. In DNA, the CDR3 is TGTGCCAGCACTGACAACATGGTTGTAGATGAGCAGTTCTTC. Protein: CASTDNMVVDEQFF.